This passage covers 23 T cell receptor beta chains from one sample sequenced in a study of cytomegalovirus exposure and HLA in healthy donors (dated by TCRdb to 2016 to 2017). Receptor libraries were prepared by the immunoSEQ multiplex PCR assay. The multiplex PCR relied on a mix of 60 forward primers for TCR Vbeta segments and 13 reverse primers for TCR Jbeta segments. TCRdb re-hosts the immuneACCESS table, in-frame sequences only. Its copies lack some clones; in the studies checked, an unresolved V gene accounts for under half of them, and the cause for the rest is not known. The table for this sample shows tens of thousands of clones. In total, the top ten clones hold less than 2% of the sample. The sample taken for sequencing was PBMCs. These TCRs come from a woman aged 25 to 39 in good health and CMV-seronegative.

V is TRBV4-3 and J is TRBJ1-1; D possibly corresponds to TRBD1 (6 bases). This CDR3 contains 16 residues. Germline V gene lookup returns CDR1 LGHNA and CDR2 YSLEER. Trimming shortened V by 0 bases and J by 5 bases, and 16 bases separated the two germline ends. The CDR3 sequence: CASSQEGTGRETEAFF. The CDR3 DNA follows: TGCGCCAGCAGCCAAGAGGGTACAGGGAGAGAAACTGAAGCTTTCTTT.

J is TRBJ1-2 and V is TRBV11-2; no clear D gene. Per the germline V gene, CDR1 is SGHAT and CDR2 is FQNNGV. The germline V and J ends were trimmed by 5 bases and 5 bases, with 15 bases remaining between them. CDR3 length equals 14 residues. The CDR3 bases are TGTGCCAGCAGCCGGAATCGGGAAATTTATGGCTACACCTTC. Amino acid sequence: CASSRNREIYGYTF.

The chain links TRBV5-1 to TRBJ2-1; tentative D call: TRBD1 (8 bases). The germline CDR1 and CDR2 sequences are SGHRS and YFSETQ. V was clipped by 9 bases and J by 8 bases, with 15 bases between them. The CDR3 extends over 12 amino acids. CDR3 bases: TGCGCCACTAAACAGGGGGGGCATGAGCAGTTCTTC. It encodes CATKQGGHEQFF.

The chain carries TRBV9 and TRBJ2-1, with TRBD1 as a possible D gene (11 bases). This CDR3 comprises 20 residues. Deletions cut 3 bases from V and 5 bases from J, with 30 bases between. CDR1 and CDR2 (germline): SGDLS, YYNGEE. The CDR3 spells CASSARDRGGGGLAHNEQFF. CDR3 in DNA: TGTGCCAGCAGCGCCCGGGACAGGGGGGGTGGGGGACTAGCGCACAATGAGCAGTTCTTC.

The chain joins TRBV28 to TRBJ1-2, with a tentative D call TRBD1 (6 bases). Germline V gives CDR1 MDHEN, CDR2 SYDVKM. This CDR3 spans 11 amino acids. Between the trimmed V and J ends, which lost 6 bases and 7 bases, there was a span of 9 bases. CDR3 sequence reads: CASSPGVGYTF. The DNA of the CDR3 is TGTGCCAGCAGCCCAGGGGTTGGCTACACCTTC.

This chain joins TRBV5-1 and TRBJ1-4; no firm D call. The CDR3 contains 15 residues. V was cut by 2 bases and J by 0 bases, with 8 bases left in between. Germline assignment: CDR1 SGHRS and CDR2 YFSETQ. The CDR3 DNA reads TGCGCCAGCAGCTTCACAGCCTCAACTAATGAAAAACTGTTTTTT. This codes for CASSFTASTNEKLFF. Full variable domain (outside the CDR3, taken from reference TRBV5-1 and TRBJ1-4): KAGVTQTPRYLIKTRGQQVTLSCSPISGHRSVSWYQQTPGQGLQFLFEYFSETQRNKGNFPGRFSGRQFSNSRSEMNVSTLELGDSALYLCASSFTASTNEKLFFGSGTQLSVL.

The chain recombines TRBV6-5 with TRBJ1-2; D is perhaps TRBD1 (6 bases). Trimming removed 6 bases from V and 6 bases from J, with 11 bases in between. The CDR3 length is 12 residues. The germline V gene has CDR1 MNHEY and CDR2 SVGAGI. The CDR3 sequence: CASREDRNGYTF. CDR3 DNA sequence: TGTGCCAGCAGGGAAGACAGGAATGGCTACACCTTC.

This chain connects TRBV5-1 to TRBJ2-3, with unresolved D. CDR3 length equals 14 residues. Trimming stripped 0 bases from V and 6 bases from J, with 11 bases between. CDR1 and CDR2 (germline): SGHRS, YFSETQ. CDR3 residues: CASSLDSTRDTQYF. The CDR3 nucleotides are TGCGCCAGCAGCTTGGACTCGACACGGGATACGCAGTATTTT.

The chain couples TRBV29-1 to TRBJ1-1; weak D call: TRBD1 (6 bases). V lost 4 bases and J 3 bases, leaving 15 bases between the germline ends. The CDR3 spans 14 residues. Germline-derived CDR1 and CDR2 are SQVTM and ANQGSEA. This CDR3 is CSVVRGDTDTEAFF. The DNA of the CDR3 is TGCAGCGTTGTGAGAGGGGACACCGACACTGAAGCTTTCTTT.

The CDR3 coding sequence is TGTGCCAGCAGCGTAGGGTGGGGAGAGCCCCAGCATTTT. Its protein is CASSVGWGEPQHF. The chain combines TRBV9 with TRBJ1-5; no firm D call. Trimming left V 0 bases short and J 8 bases short, with 9 bases between. The CDR3 consists of 13 residues. CDR1 is SGDLS and CDR2 is YYNGEE in the germline V gene.

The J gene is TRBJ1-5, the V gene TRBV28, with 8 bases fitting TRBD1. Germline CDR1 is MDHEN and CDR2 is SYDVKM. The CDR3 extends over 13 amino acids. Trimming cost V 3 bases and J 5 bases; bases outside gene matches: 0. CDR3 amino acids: CASSFRGHQPQHF. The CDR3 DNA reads TGTGCCAGCAGTTTCAGGGGGCATCAGCCCCAGCATTTT. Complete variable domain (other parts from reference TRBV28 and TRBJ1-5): DVKVTQSSRYLVKRTGEKVFLECVQDMDHENMFWYRQDPGLGLRLIYFSYDVKMKEKGDIPEGYSVSREKKERFSLILESASTNQTSMYLCASSFRGHQPQHFGDGTRLSIL.

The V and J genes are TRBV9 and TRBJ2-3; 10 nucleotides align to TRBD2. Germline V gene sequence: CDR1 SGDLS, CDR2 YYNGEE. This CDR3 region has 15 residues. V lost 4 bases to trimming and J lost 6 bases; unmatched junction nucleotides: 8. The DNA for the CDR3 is TGTGCCAGCAGCTTACAAGCGGGGGGGACGGATACGCAGTATTTT. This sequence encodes CASSLQAGGTDTQYF.

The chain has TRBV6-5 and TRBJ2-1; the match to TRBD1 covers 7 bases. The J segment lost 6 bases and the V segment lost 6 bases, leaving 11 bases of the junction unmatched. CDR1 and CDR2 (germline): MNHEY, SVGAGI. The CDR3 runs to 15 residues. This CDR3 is CASRQYRGRGNEQFF. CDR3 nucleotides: TGTGCCAGCAGACAGTACAGGGGCAGGGGCAATGAGCAGTTCTTC.

In DNA, the CDR3 is TGTGCCAGCAGGAATCAGGGGCCCAGCACAGATACGCAGTATTTT. It encodes CASRNQGPSTDTQYF. V usage is TRBV2 and J usage is TRBJ2-3, with D perhaps TRBD1 (6 bases). Germline CDR1 is SNHLY and CDR2 is FYNNEI. With 6 bases removed from V and 0 bases from J, the gap between germline ends came to 13 bases. The CDR3 has 15 amino acids.

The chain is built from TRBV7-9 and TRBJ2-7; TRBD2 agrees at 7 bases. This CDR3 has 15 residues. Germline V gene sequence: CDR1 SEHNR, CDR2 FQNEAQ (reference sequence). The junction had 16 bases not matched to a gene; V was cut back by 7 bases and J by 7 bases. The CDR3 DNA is TGTGCCAGCACTACCCCAGGGAGGGGTTATCTTGAGCAGTACTTC. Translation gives CASTTPGRGYLEQYF.

The CDR3 nucleotides are TGTGCCAGCAGCACCAACTTCGGACTAGCGGGAGGGACCCAGTACTTC. This codes for CASSTNFGLAGGTQYF. The chain is built from TRBV28 and TRBJ2-5; TRBD2 matches 14 bases. Germline trimming cut 6 bases from V and 7 bases from J; bases unmatched to any gene: 10. The length of the CDR3 is 16 residues. The germline gives CDR1 MDHEN, CDR2 SYDVKM.

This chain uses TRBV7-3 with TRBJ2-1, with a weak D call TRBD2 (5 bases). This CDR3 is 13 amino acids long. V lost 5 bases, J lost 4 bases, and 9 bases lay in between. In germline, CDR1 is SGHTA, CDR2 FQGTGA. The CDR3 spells CASSLGLYNEQFF. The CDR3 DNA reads TGTGCCAGCAGCCTCGGACTGTACAATGAGCAGTTCTTC. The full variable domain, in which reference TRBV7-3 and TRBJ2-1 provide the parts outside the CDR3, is GAGVSQTPSNKVTEKGKYVELRCDPISGHTALYWYRQSLGQGPEFLIYFQGTGAADDSGLPNDRFFAVRPEGSVSTLKIQRTERGDSAVYLCASSLGLYNEQFFGPGTRLTVL.

The DNA of the CDR3 is TGCGCCAGCAGCCAACATTCGGGTGGCTCTGGCTCCTATAATTCACCCCTCCACTTT. Residues: CASSQHSGGSGSYNSPLHF. This chain joins TRBV4-3 and TRBJ1-6; no firm D call. The CDR3 extends over 19 amino acids. Trimming removed 2 bases from V and 0 bases from J, with 17 bases in between. Germline CDR1 and CDR2: LGHNA and YSLEER.

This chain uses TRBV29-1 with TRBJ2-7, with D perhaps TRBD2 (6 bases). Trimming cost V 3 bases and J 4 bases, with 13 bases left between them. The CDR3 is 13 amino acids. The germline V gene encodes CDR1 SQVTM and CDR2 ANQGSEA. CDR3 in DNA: TGCAGCGTTGAGGGGGGATCGGGGTACGAGCAGTACTTC. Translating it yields CSVEGGSGYEQYF.

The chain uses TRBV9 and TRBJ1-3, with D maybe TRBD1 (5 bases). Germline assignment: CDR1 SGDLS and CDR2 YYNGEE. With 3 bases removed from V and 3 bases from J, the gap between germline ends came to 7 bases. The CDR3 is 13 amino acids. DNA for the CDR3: TGTGCCAGCAGCGGGGGGGATGGAAACACCATATATTTT. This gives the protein CASSGGDGNTIYF.

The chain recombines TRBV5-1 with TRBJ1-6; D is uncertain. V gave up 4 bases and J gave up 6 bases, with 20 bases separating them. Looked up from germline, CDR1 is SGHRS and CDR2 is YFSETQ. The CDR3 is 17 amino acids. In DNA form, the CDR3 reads TGCGCCAGCAGCCTAACATCCGGGATGGGGTCTAATTCACCCCTCCACTTT. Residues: CASSLTSGMGSNSPLHF. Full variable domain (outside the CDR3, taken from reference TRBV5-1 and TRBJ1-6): KAGVTQTPRYLIKTRGQQVTLSCSPISGHRSVSWYQQTPGQGLQFLFEYFSETQRNKGNFPGRFSGRQFSNSRSEMNVSTLELGDSALYLCASSLTSGMGSNSPLHFGNGTRLTVT.

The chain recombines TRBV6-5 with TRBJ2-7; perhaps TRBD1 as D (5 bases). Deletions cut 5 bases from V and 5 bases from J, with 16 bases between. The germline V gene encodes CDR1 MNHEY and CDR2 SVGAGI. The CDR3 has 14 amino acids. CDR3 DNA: TGTGCCAGCAGTCGCCCCAACAGGCTCCACGAGCAGTACTTC. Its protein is CASSRPNRLHEQYF.

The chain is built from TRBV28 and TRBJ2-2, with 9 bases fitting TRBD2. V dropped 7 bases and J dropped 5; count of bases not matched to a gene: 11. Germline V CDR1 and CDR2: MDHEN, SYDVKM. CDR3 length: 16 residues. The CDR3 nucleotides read TGTGCCAGCACCTATCTAGCGGGGCAGGGAACCGGGGAGCTGTTTTTT. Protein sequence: CASTYLAGQGTGELFF.